The T cell receptor beta chain under discussion was sequenced for a study of CD8+ T cells in alopecia areata. Study-wide context: Dosing with tofacitinib proceeded for 6 to 18 months, followed by 6 months off drug. Overall study findings and caveats: Compared with mice, patients displayed less clear TCR sharing, possibly for HLA-related reasons.

This clone was counted only a few times. The target antigen is unknown. From alopecia areata patients, lesional scalp punch biopsies and peripheral blood were collected. It was cDNA, reverse transcribed from extracted RNA, that served as the sequencing template. TCRdb's table, derived via immunoSEQ multiplex PCR, lists solely in-frame clones and lacks some. Here the sample spans about 12,000 clones, roughly 56% being singletons. Specimen: skin. This sequence originates from a human donor with alopecia areata.

In DNA form, the CDR3 reads TGCGCCAGCAGTCAAACGTCCGGGGAATCGGTCGAGCAGTACTTC. Amino acid sequence: CASSQTSGESVEQYF. V gene TRBV23-1 combines with J gene TRBJ2-7; TRBD2 might be the D (5 bases). TRBV23-1 is treated as an ORF (open reading frame) with a function not yet certain. CDR3 length: 15 amino acids. Trimming took 2 bases from V and 6 from J, leaving 17 bases between them.